This T cell receptor (beta chain) appears in the sequencing data of a study of blood T cell repertoires in COVID-19. Study as a whole: Spain, Italy and the United States supplied samples that represented acute and convalescent COVID-19. PBMCs, B-cell-depleted T cells, or T cells provided the cDNA or gDNA that made up the material.

Authors' methods: Cell counts per sample came from amplifying reference gene primers. Profiling relied on immunoSEQ multiplex PCR, and the TCRdb table lists in-frame clones only, not all of them. V, J and clone size are taken as reported in that table, and D and trimming were inferred from the DNA itself. The table lists about 200,000 clones, 85% to 90% of them singletons. The sample comprised peripheral blood. This TCR was recovered from a woman aged 70-85 years with acute or convalescent COVID-19.

The CDR3 here is CASSQQELAGVYEQYF. In nucleotides, the CDR3 is TGCGCCAGCAGCCAACAAGAACTAGCGGGAGTCTACGAGCAGTACTTC. The chain couples TRBV4-1 to TRBJ2-7; 11 nucleotides agree with TRBD2. The CDR3 is 16 residues long. V lost 2 bases, J lost 3 bases, and 6 bases stayed unmatched. CDR1 and CDR2 (germline): MGHRA, YSYEKL.